Listed below are T cell receptor beta chains from one sample, sequenced in a study of monozygotic twins with inflammatory bowel disease. Following a re-call of the 5' RACE reads, TCRdb has one entry per CDR3 protein and lacks DNA. This sample contains over 350,000 distinct CDR3 sequences. The sequenced sample was blood. These receptors all come from a human donor with ulcerative colitis or Crohn's disease, or a healthy co-twin of an affected twin (not recorded which). CDR3s include the opening cysteine and the closing phenylalanine or tryptophan.

J gene: TRBJ2-5
V gene: TRBV28
CDR3 protein: CASSLFFVQGGVETQYF

J gene: TRBJ2-3
V gene: TRBV7-2
CDR3 protein: CASSLAWATDTQYF

J gene: TRBJ2-1
V gene: TRBV4-3
CDR3 protein: CASSQVYGYNEQFF

J gene: TRBJ1-1
V gene: TRBV20-1
CDR3 protein: CSARDLDSLPNTEAFF

J gene: TRBJ2-1
V gene: TRBV5-1
CDR3 protein: CASRIGTGFTNEQFF

J gene: TRBJ1-2
V gene: TRBV7-9
CDR3 protein: CASSGTPKWFYTF

J gene: TRBJ1-2
V gene: TRBV7-6
CDR3 protein: CASSLSGAGYTF

J gene: TRBJ2-3
V gene: TRBV20-1
CDR3 protein: CSARGGHLDTQYF

J gene: TRBJ2-1
V gene: TRBV12-3/TRBV12-4
CDR3 protein: CASSRDRAYNEQFF

J gene: TRBJ2-7
V gene: TRBV5-1
CDR3 protein: CASSDPLDEQYF

J gene: TRBJ1-2
V gene: TRBV5-1
CDR3 protein: CASSLGMGRSYGYTF

J gene: TRBJ1-1
V gene: TRBV5-1
CDR3 protein: CASSLAANTEAFF

J gene: TRBJ1-2
V gene: TRBV9
CDR3 protein: CASSVVATGDGYTF

J gene: TRBJ1-1
V gene: TRBV10-3
CDR3 protein: CAISELEGTNTEAFF

J gene: TRBJ1-2
V gene: TRBV7-2
CDR3 protein: CASSKPPPGNYGYTF

J gene: TRBJ2-2
V gene: TRBV12-3/TRBV12-4
CDR3 protein: CASSFWSSGGTGELFF

J gene: TRBJ2-1
V gene: TRBV28
CDR3 protein: CASSLLAGGPFDYNEQFF

J gene: TRBJ2-2
V gene: TRBV6-2/TRBV6-3
CDR3 protein: CASSQTANTGELFF

J gene: TRBJ1-1
V gene: TRBV5-1
CDR3 protein: CASSRVVNTEAFF

J gene: TRBJ2-3
V gene: TRBV29-1
CDR3 protein: CSVHGLAPDTQYF

J gene: TRBJ1-4
V gene: TRBV30
CDR3 protein: CAWSVQGAEKLFF

J gene: TRBJ2-5
V gene: TRBV27
CDR3 protein: CASATGETQYF

J gene: TRBJ2-3
V gene: TRBV11-2
CDR3 protein: CASSSPRAGPATMRDTQYF

J gene: TRBJ2-7
V gene: TRBV10-3
CDR3 protein: CASGGSDEQYF

J gene: TRBJ1-5
V gene: TRBV20-1
CDR3 protein: CSANDGTYDQPQHF

J gene: TRBJ2-1
V gene: TRBV28
CDR3 protein: CASSLRDIIRNEQFF

J gene: TRBJ1-4
V gene: TRBV3-1
CDR3 protein: CASSRRPRNEKLFF

J gene: TRBJ1-6
V gene: TRBV7-2
CDR3 protein: CASSPDRVNSPLHF